Detailed here is one T cell receptor (beta chain). This clonotype was found a few times. Its cognate antigen has yet to be identified. No base-level quality is on record; no much larger clone is a single base apart. The record originates from a study of T cells after yellow fever vaccination (dated by TCRdb to between 2018 and 2020). In terms of the full investigation: The SMART-Seq v4 Ultra Low Input RNA kit was used to prepare libraries from fractions with low cell numbers. To track T-cell clones before and after primary and booster YFV17D yellow fever vaccination, bulk TCR alpha and beta repertoires were sequenced longitudinally. The cohort comprised two healthy male donors, one aged 18 to 30 and one aged 30 to 40 years. Blood was drawn at multiple timepoints before and after primary and secondary immunization, with bulk PBMC replicates and cell subsets isolated. The study at large found these results: A small share of clonotypes occurred in both CD4 and CD8 compartments, likely arising from convergent recombination. Because the study included only a couple of donors, the extent to which the findings can be generalized is limited. The secondary T-cell response was found to be weaker but faster than the primary response, with a peak reached on day 5 rather than on day 15. After the booster, most clones that had expanded after primary vaccination were detected again (around 97% of CD4 and around nine tenths of CD8), suggesting broad maintenance of memory. Computational filtering was required because FACS-sorted repertoires could contain abundant contaminating clonotypes from the bulk population.

V is cut by 2 bases and J by 8 bases, and the space between the germline ends is 6 bases. Inclusive of the bounding cysteine and phenylalanine, the CDR3 is 12 residues long. Only the CDR3 DNA is retained, 36 bases long and in frame from the first base. CDR1 and CDR2, per the germline V gene, are MDHEN and SYDVKM. This sample's treatment or condition label indicates: live attenuated yellow fever vaccine strain. At every blood-draw timepoint, two biological replicates of bulk PBMCs were collected. PBMCs were isolated from peripheral blood using a standard Ficoll-Paque protocol. TriZol was used to extract RNA from bulk PBMCs, from CD4 and CD8 fractions, and from dextramer-positive and dextramer-negative fractions. TCR cDNA was synthesized by 5'RACE template switching, which introduced a universal primer site and unique molecular identifiers. cDNA synthesis was primed from both the TCR alpha and TCR beta constant segments. Library amplification involved two PCR steps, and the second step added sample barcodes and sequencing adapters. Libraries were sequenced on Illumina HiSeq 2500 (2x100 bp) or NovaSeq (2x150 bp). As for the authors' bioinformatics: MIGEC handled demultiplexing of reads and collapsing into UMI consensus sequences, while MiXCR performed V(D)J alignment. Vaccine-responding clonotypes were defined with edgeR using replicate PBMC samples, requiring FDR below 0.01 and a log2 fold change above 5 up to day 15. CD4 or CD8 identity was assigned to each bulk clonotype according to whether the clonotype was present at higher abundance in the sequenced CD4 repertoire or the sequenced CD8 repertoire. The public reads were run again by TCRdb, first through fastp at Q25 and then through MiXCR, and only productive beta chains were kept. Rows with a matching CDR3 protein are joined into one entry that keeps the most common DNA and genes. TCRdb, not the original authors, processed these V and J calls. This sample gives 550,000 to 750,000 distinct CDR3 sequences in total; roughly 13% of them show up just once. Over 11% of the sample is taken by the ten largest.

The sequence came from a man aged 25 to 40 who received the YFV17D yellow fever vaccine. The specimen was PBMCs, collected on the day of the yellow fever booster vaccination. The chain employs TRBV28 and TRBJ2-2; the D gene assignment is ambiguous. CDR3 sequence: CASSLSWGELFF. In nucleotides, the sequence is TGTGCCAGCAGTTTAAGTTGGGGGGAGCTGTTTTTT. The entire variable domain, with the stretches around the CDR3 drawn from the reference TRBV28 and TRBJ2-2 proteins, is DVKVTQSSRYLVKRTGEKVFLECVQDMDHENMFWYRQDPGLGLRLIYFSYDVKMKEKGDIPEGYSVSREKKERFSLILESASTNQTSMYLCASSLSWGELFFGEGSRLTVL.